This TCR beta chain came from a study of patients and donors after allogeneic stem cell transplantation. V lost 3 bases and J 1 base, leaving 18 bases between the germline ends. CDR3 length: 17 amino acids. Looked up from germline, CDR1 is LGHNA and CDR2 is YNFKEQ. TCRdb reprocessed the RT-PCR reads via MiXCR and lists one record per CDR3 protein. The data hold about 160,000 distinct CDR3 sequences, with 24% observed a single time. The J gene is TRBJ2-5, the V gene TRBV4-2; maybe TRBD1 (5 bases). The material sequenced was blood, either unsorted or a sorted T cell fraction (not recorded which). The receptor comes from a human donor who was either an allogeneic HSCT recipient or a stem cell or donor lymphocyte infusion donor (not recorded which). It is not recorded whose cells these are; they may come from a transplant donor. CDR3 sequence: CASSQSRTTSFQETQYF. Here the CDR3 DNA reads TGTGCCAGCAGCCAGTCGAGGACAACAAGCTTCCAAGAGACCCAGTACTTC.